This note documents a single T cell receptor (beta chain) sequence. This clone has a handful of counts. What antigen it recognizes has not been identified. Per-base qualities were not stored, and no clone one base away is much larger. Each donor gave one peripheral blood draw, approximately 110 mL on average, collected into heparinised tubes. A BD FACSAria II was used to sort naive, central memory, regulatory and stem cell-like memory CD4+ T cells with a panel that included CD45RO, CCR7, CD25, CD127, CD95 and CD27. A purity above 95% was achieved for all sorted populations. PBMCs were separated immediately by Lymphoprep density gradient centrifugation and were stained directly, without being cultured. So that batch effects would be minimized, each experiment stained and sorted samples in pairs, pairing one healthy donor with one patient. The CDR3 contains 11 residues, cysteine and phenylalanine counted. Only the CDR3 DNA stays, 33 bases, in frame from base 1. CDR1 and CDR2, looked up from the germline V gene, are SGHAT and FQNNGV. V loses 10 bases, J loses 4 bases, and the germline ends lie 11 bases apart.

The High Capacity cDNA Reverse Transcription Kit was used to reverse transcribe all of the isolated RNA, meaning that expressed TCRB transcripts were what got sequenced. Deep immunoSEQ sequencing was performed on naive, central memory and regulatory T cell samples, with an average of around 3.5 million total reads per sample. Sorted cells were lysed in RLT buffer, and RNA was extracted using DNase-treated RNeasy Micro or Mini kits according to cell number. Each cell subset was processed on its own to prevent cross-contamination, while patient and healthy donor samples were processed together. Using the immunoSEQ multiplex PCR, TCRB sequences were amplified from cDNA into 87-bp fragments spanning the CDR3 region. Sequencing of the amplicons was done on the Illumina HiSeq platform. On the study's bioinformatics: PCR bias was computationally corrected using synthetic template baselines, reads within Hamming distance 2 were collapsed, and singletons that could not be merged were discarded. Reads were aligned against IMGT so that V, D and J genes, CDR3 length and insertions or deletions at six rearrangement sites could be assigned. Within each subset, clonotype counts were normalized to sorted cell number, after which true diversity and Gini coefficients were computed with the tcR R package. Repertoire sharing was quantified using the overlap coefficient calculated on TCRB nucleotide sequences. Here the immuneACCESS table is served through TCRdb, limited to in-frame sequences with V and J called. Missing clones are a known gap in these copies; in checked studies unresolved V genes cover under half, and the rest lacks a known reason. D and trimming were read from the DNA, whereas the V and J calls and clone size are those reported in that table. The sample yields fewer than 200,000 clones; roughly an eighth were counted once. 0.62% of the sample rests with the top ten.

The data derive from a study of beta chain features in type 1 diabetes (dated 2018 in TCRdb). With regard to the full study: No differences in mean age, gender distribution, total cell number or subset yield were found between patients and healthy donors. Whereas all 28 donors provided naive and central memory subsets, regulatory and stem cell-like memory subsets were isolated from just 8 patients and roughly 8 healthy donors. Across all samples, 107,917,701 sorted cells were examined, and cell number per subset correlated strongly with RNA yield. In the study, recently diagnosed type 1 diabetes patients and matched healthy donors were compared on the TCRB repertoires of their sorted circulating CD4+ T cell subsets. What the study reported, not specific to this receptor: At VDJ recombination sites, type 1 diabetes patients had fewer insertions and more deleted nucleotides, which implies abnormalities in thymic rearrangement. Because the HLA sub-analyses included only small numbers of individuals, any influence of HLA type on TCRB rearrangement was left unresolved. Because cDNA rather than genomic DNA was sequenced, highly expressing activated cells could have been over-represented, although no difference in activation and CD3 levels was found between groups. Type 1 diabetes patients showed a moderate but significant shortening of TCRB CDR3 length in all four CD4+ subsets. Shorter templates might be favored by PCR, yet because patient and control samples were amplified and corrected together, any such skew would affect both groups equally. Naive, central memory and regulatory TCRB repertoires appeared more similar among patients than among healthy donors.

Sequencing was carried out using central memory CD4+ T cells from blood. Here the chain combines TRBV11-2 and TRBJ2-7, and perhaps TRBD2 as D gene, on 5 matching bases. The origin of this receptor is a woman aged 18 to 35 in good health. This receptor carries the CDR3 CATLAGYEQYF. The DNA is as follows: TGTGCCACCCTAGCTGGTTACGAGCAGTACTTC.